The entry that follows covers one TCR beta chain sequence. Antigen: not known. This CDR3 region has 12 residues. The V gene lost 6 bases and the J gene lost 8 bases, with 13 bases spanning the gap. CDR1 is MNHGY and CDR2 is SAAAGT in the germline V gene. This specimen comes from a study of T cells in localized non-small cell lung cancer. Whole-study results and caveats: Higher adjacent-lung clonality was associated with shorter survival. Highest T cell clonality was seen in uninvolved adjacent lung, surpassing that measured in tumor. Heterogeneity stays possible, as sequencing covered only one tumor region. Of the top 100 tumor clones, median approximately 60 were in adjacent lung, 25 to 30 among its top 100.

Sequenced by immunoSEQ multiplex PCR; TCRdb stores in-frame clones only, minus some. The sample lists around 10,000 clones, about 29% occurring once. The source was lung tumor tissue, collected before any cancer treatment. The TCR originated in a man between 40 and 70 years old with stage I lung adenocarcinoma. The chain has TRBV6-8 and TRBJ1-2; D is undetermined. CDR3 amino acids: CASSPGTSGYTF. CDR3 in DNA: TGTGCCAGCAGCCCAGGAACCAGCGGCTACACCTTC.